This entry lists 31 T cell receptor beta chains sequenced from one sample in a study of control samples from healthy donors and cancer patients. Produced via immunoSEQ multiplex PCR; TCRdb's table is partial and in-frame only. The repertoire holds roughly 190,000 clones, with roughly 91% as singletons. The source material was blood. The receptors were sampled from a woman aged 30 to 39 in good health.

The chain employs TRBV11-2 and TRBJ1-1; TRBD1 matches at 7 bases. The CDR3 sequence is 14 residues long. V lost 5 bases and J lost 12; bases outside the gene matches: 15. Germline V gene data show CDR1 as SGHAT and CDR2 as FQNNGV. The CDR3 bases are TGTGCCAGCAGCAAAATGACAGGGCTCGATGGACCTTTCTTT. Translating it yields CASSKMTGLDGPFF.

The V and J genes are TRBV9 and TRBJ2-1; D is unresolved. V was clipped by 1 base and J by 3 bases, with 5 bases between them. There are 13 residues in the CDR3. The germline V gene encodes CDR1 SGDLS and CDR2 YYNGEE. Here the CDR3 reads CASSVNSYNEQFF. In DNA form, the CDR3 reads TGTGCCAGCAGCGTAAACAGCTACAATGAGCAGTTCTTC.

The J gene is TRBJ2-1, the V gene TRBV6-1, with TRBD2 identical over 9 bases. Looked up from germline, CDR1 is MNHNS and CDR2 is SASEGT. Trimming cost V 6 bases and J 2 bases; bases outside gene matches: 5. The length of the CDR3 is 15 residues. CDR3 sequence: CASRATSGTYNEQFF. In DNA, the CDR3 is TGTGCCAGCAGGGCGACTAGCGGAACCTACAATGAGCAGTTCTTC.

This rearrangement joins TRBV9 to TRBJ2-7, with 7 bases fitting TRBD2. This CDR3 region has 15 residues. J gave up 1 base and V 3 bases, and 7 bases lay outside the gene matches. Per germline, CDR1 SGDLS and CDR2 YYNGEE. CDR3 bases: TGTGCCAGCAGCGCGACTAGCTTACGATCCTACGAGCAGTACTTC. Its protein product is CASSATSLRSYEQYF.

This clone is a singleton in its sample. J is TRBJ2-7 and V is TRBV6-2 or TRBV6-3; the match to TRBD2 covers 7 bases. The CDR3 is 14 residues long. The germline gives CDR1 MNHEY, CDR2 SVGEGT. J gave up 3 bases and V 2 bases, and 4 bases lay outside the gene matches. In nucleotides, the CDR3 is TGTGCCAGCAGTTACGCCGGGAGGCTCTACGAGCAGTACTTC. The encoded protein is CASSYAGRLYEQYF.

This chain links TRBV2 with TRBJ2-7; 14 bases map to TRBD2. V shed 6 bases and J 7 bases; nucleotides not matched to a gene: 5. The CDR3 length is 14 residues. In germline, CDR1 is SNHLY, CDR2 FYNNEI. This CDR3 is CASSAGLAGGEQYF. CDR3 DNA: TGTGCCAGCAGCGCCGGACTAGCGGGAGGTGAGCAGTACTTC.

V gene TRBV2 combines with J gene TRBJ1-1; unclear D gene. From germline, CDR1 is SNHLY and CDR2 FYNNEI. This CDR3 contains 12 residues. V lost 6 bases, J lost 0 bases, and 5 bases lay in between. CDR3 residues: CASRTVNTEAFF. Here the CDR3 DNA reads TGTGCCAGCAGGACGGTGAACACTGAAGCTTTCTTT.

This chain connects TRBV28 to TRBJ1-3, with TRBD1 identical over 9 bases. CDR3 length: 14 amino acids. The trim removed 8 bases at V and 2 bases at J, leaving 4 bases unmatched. Germline V gene data show CDR1 as MDHEN and CDR2 as SYDVKM. The CDR3 sequence: CASGGQGTGNTIYF. CDR3 DNA sequence: TGTGCCAGCGGGGGACAGGGAACTGGAAACACCATATATTTT.

V gene TRBV28 combines with J gene TRBJ1-3, with TRBD1 as a possible D gene (6 bases). V was clipped by 5 bases and J by 2 bases, with 10 bases between them. CDR1 and CDR2 from the germline V gene are MDHEN and SYDVKM. The CDR3 consists of 14 residues. The CDR3 here is CASSAGTPGNTIYF. CDR3 DNA sequence: TGTGCCAGCAGTGCCGGGACACCTGGAAACACCATATATTTT.

The gene calls are TRBV7-2 and TRBJ2-2; 8 positions agree with TRBD1. V dropped 6 bases and J dropped 1; count of bases not matched to a gene: 4. This CDR3 is 15 amino acids long. In germline, CDR1 is SGHTA, CDR2 FQGNSA. DNA of the CDR3: TGTGCCAGCAGAGCCGGGACAGGGAACACCGGGGAGCTGTTTTTT. This gives the protein CASRAGTGNTGELFF.

The chain combines TRBV28 with TRBJ2-3; the D is unclear. This CDR3 contains 15 residues. CDR1 and CDR2 (germline): MDHEN, SYDVKM. Trimming took 2 bases from V and 6 from J, leaving 15 bases between them. The CDR3 region is CASSLRVVGPDTQYF. CDR3 nucleotides: TGTGCCAGCAGTTTACGAGTCGTAGGCCCCGATACGCAGTATTTT.

This clone is a singleton in its sample. The J gene is TRBJ2-1, the V gene TRBV24-1; TRBD2 aligns across 11 bases. J was trimmed by 3 bases and V by 4 bases; bases with no gene match: 7. The CDR3 length is 17 residues. CDR1 KGHDR and CDR2 SFDVKD come from the germline V gene. The CDR3 bases are TGTGCCACCAGTGACCCCGGGACTAGCGGACACTACAATGAGCAGTTCTTC. This sequence encodes CATSDPGTSGHYNEQFF.

V usage is TRBV5-1 and J usage is TRBJ2-1; maybe TRBD1 (5 bases). Germline V lookup: CDR1 SGHRS, CDR2 YFSETQ. CDR3 length: 13 amino acids. Trimming stripped 6 bases from V and 5 bases from J, with 12 bases between. The CDR3 DNA reads TGCGCCAGCAAATCGGACATACACAATGAGCAGTTCTTC. Translation: CASKSDIHNEQFF. Looking up the rest from reference TRBV5-1 and TRBJ2-1 gives the full variable domain: KAGVTQTPRYLIKTRGQQVTLSCSPISGHRSVSWYQQTPGQGLQFLFEYFSETQRNKGNFPGRFSGRQFSNSRSEMNVSTLELGDSALYLCASKSDIHNEQFFGPGTRLTVL.

The rearrangement links TRBV10-2 to TRBJ2-6; 8 bases agree with TRBD1. The V segment lost 6 bases and the J segment 0 bases; nucleotides outside the gene matches: 10. Germline CDR1 is WSHSY and CDR2 is SAAADI. CDR3 length: 18 amino acids. CDR3 bases: TGCGCCAGCAGCCCCCCCGGGACAGGAAACTCTGGGGCCAACGTCCTGACTTTC. It codes for CASSPPGTGNSGANVLTF.

The chain has TRBV5-4 and TRBJ2-5, with D perhaps being TRBD1 or TRBD2 (5 bases each). In germline, CDR1 is SGHNT, CDR2 YYREEE (reference sequence). V gave up 5 bases and J gave up 3 bases, with 14 bases separating them. CDR3 length: 14 residues. Here the CDR3 reads CASRGRGRKETQYF. CDR3 DNA sequence: TGTGCCAGCAGGGGACGGGGCCGGAAAGAGACCCAGTACTTC. The entire variable domain, with the rest obtained from reference TRBV5-4 and TRBJ2-5, is as follows: ETGVTQSPTHLIKTRGQQVTLRCSSQSGHNTVSWYQQALGQGPQFIFQYYREEENGRGNFPPRFSGLQFPNYSSELNVNALELDDSALYLCASRGRGRKETQYFGPGTRLLVL.

The chain joins TRBV7-8 to TRBJ2-2, with D hard to call. V was cut by 6 bases and J by 3 bases, with 8 bases left in between. There are 13 residues in the CDR3. Germline CDR1 and CDR2: SGHVS and FQNEAQ. The CDR3 protein is CASRRRYTGELFF. CDR3 in DNA: TGTGCCAGCAGACGACGGTACACCGGGGAGCTGTTTTTT.

This rearrangement joins TRBV2 to TRBJ2-3; 10 bases align to TRBD1. In germline, CDR1 is SNHLY, CDR2 FYNNEI. V was pared by 4 bases and J by 2 bases, with 3 bases of the junction left unmatched. The CDR3 has 15 amino acids. In DNA, the CDR3 is TGTGCCAGCAGTGCCGGGACAGGGGTCACAGATACGCAGTATTTT. It translates to CASSAGTGVTDTQYF.

This chain connects TRBV7-8 to TRBJ2-2; tentatively, D is TRBD1 (5 bases). The V and J ends lost 2 bases and 3 bases respectively, with 7 bases between them. CDR1 and CDR2 (germline): SGHVS, FQNEAQ. The CDR3 contains 14 residues. The CDR3 region is CASSLSGYTGELFF. The CDR3 nucleotides are TGTGCCAGCAGCTTATCAGGGTACACCGGGGAGCTGTTTTTT.

The chain employs TRBV7-9 and TRBJ1-2, with D perhaps matching TRBD1 (5 bases). Per the germline V gene, CDR1 is SEHNR and CDR2 is FQNEAQ (reference sequence). The CDR3 runs 15 residues. The V gene lost 5 bases and the J gene lost 5 bases, with 18 bases spanning the gap. The CDR3: CASSPPNRDGYGYTF. The CDR3 DNA sequence: TGTGCCAGCAGCCCACCGAACCGGGACGGATATGGCTACACCTTC.

Worth noting for this clone: Other DNA sequences in this specimen translate into the identical CDR3. The rearrangement uses TRBV12-3 or TRBV12-4 and TRBJ2-3; D is undetermined. Between the trimmed V and J ends, which lost 1 base and 5 bases, there was a span of 1 base. The CDR3 is 11 residues long. In nucleotides, the CDR3 is TGTGCCAGCAGTTTAGGAGATACGCAGTATTTT. The encoded protein is CASSLGDTQYF.

The chain has TRBV7-9 and TRBJ1-5; 7 bases match TRBD1. This CDR3 contains 15 residues. The V gene end was trimmed by 4 bases and the J gene end by 0 bases; junction bases not matched to a gene: 3. The germline V gene encodes CDR1 SEHNR and CDR2 FQNEAQ (reference sequence). The CDR3 DNA is TGTGCCAGCAGCTCGCAGGGGGGTAGCAATCAGCCCCAGCATTTT. Encoded protein: CASSSQGGSNQPQHF.

V usage is TRBV11-3 and J usage is TRBJ2-7, with a weak D call TRBD1 (6 bases). The germline V gene has CDR1 SGHNT and CDR2 YENEEA. Trimming cost V 4 bases and J 1 base, with 8 bases left between them. This CDR3 comprises 13 residues. CDR3 DNA sequence: TGTGCCAGCAGCTCCGGACAGTCCTACGAGCAGTACTTC. As protein: CASSSGQSYEQYF.

The chain links TRBV6-2 or TRBV6-3 to TRBJ2-3; tentatively, D is TRBD2 (6 bases). The CDR3 runs 15 residues. The germline CDR1 and CDR2 sequences are MNHEY and SVGEGT. V gave up 4 bases and J gave up 2 bases, with 13 bases separating them. CDR3 nucleotide sequence: TGTGCCAGCAGTTCTGGGAGGACGAACACAGATACGCAGTATTTT. Translation gives CASSSGRTNTDTQYF.

This chain connects TRBV6-4 to TRBJ2-2, with 12 bases lining up with TRBD2. The CDR3 runs to 19 residues. Germline V gene data show CDR1 as MRHNA and CDR2 as SNTAGT. V lost 0 bases to trimming and J lost 4 bases; unmatched junction nucleotides: 9. This CDR3 reads CASSDSTSSGGAGTGELFF. As DNA, the CDR3 is TGTGCCAGCAGTGACTCGACCTCTAGCGGGGGGGCCGGCACCGGGGAGCTGTTTTTT.

This clone was counted a few times. The chain links TRBV19 to TRBJ2-1; 13 nucleotides match TRBD2. Germline CDR1 reads LNHDA; CDR2 reads SQIVND (reference sequence). The CDR3 loop spans 15 amino acids. J was trimmed by 7 bases and V by 7 bases; bases with no gene match: 7. The CDR3 region is CASNQLAGGPNEQFF. CDR3 sequence (DNA): TGTGCCAGTAACCAACTAGCGGGGGGGCCTAATGAGCAGTTCTTC.

V gene TRBV6-5 combines with J gene TRBJ1-1; 7 nucleotides agree with TRBD1. The CDR3 loop spans 13 amino acids. CDR1 is MNHEY, CDR2 SVGAGI, per germline. Germline trimming cut 7 bases from V and 1 base from J; bases unmatched to any gene: 3. The CDR3 region has the DNA TGTGCCAGCACCTGGACAGGGAACACTGAAGCTTTCTTT. This codes for CASTWTGNTEAFF.

J is TRBJ2-6 and V is TRBV6-1; D uncertain. There are 16 residues in the CDR3. Trimming left V 1 base short and J 0 bases short, with 7 bases between. Germline V gives CDR1 MNHNS, CDR2 SASEGT. This CDR3 is CASSEGQGSGANVLTF. CDR3 nucleotide sequence: TGTGCCAGCAGTGAAGGTCAAGGCTCTGGGGCCAACGTCCTGACTTTC.

The rearrangement links TRBV9 to TRBJ2-7; D possibly matches TRBD1 or TRBD2 (5 bases each). The CDR3 is 14 residues long. The V end was cut by 0 bases, the J end by 5 bases, with 12 bases between. Germline V gene sequence: CDR1 SGDLS, CDR2 YYNGEE. The CDR3 protein is CASSVGGSPHEQYF. The DNA for the CDR3 is TGTGCCAGCAGCGTAGGGGGGAGCCCCCACGAGCAGTACTTC.

This chain joins TRBV11-2 and TRBJ2-7, with D perhaps matching TRBD1 (5 bases). V was cut by 1 base and J by 4 bases, with 8 bases left in between. CDR1 is SGHAT, CDR2 FQNNGV, per germline. The length of the CDR3 is 13 residues. CDR3 coding DNA: TGTGCCAGCAGCTTAGGCAGGGTTTACGAGCAGTACTTC. Protein: CASSLGRVYEQYF. Looking up the rest from reference TRBV11-2 and TRBJ2-7 gives the full variable domain: EAGVAQSPRYKIIEKRQSVAFWCNPISGHATLYWYQQILGQGPKLLIQFQNNGVVDDSQLPKDRFSAERLKGVDSTLKIQPAKLEDSAVYLCASSLGRVYEQYFGPGTRLTVT.

The V and J genes are TRBV1 and TRBJ2-1; TRBD2 is taken as the D call from the table, unchecked against the DNA. TRBV1 is a recognized pseudogene. The CDR3 has 15 amino acids. CDR3 DNA: TGCACCAGCAGCCAGGGACTAGCGGTCTACAATGAGCAGTTCTTC. Its translation: CTSSQGLAVYNEQFF.

This clone was recorded a few times. The chain links TRBV7-2 to TRBJ1-4, with 8 bases matching TRBD1. The CDR3 has 16 amino acids. With 5 bases clipped from V and 5 bases from J, the junction kept 10 bases outside the gene matches. Germline V gives CDR1 SGHTA, CDR2 FQGNSA. The CDR3 bases are TGTGCCAGCAGCACCCCGGACAGGGTCGGAAATGAAAAACTGTTTTTT. Protein: CASSTPDRVGNEKLFF.